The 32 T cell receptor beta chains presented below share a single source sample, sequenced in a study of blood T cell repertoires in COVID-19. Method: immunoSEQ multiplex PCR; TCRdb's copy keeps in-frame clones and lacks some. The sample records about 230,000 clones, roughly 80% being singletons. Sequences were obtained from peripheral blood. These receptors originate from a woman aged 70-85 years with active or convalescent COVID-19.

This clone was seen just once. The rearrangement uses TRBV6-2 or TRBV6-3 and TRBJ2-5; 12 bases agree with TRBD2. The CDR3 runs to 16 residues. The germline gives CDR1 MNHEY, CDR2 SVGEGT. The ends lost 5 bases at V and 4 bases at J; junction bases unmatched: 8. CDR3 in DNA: TGTGCCAGCAGTCACGGACTAGCGGGGAGTACAGAGACCCAGTACTTC. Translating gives CASSHGLAGSTETQYF.

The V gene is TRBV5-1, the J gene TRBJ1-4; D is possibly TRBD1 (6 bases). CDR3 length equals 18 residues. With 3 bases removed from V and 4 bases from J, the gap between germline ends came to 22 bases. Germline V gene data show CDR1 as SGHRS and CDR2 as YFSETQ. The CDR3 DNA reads TGCGCCAGCAGCTCGTCCCCTCGACAGGTCCTCGGTAATGAAAAACTGTTTTTT. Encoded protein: CASSSSPRQVLGNEKLFF. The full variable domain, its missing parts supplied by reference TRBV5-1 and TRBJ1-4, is KAGVTQTPRYLIKTRGQQVTLSCSPISGHRSVSWYQQTPGQGLQFLFEYFSETQRNKGNFPGRFSGRQFSNSRSEMNVSTLELGDSALYLCASSSSPRQVLGNEKLFFGSGTQLSVL.

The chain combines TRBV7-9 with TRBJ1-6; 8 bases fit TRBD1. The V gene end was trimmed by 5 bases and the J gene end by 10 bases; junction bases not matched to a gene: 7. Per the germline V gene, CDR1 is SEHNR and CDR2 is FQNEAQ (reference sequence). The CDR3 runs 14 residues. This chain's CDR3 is CASSQDRVGSPLHF. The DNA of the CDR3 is TGTGCCAGCAGCCAGGACAGGGTTGGGTCACCCCTCCACTTT. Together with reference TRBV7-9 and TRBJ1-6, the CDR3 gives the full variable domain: DTGVSQNPRHKITKRGQNVTFRCDPISEHNRLYWYRQTLGQGPEFLTYFQNEAQLEKSRLLSDRFSAERPKGSFSTLEIQRTEQGDSAMYLCASSQDRVGSPLHFGNGTRLTVT.

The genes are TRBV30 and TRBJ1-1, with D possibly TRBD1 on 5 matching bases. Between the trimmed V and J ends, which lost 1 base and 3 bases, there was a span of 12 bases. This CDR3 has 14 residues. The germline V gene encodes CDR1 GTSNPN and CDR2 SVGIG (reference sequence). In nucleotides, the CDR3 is TGTGCCTGGAGTGCCGGGGGAGAAGACACTGAAGCTTTCTTT. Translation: CAWSAGGEDTEAFF.

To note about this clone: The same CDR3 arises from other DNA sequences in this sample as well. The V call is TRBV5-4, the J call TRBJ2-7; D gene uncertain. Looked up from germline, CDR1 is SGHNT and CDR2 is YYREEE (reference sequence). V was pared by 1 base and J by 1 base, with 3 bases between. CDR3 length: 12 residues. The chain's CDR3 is CASSLQSYEQYF. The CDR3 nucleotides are TGTGCCAGCAGCTTGCAATCCTACGAGCAGTACTTC.

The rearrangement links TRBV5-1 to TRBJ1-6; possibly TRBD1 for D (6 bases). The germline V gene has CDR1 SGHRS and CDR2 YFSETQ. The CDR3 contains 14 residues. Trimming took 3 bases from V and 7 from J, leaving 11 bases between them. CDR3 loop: CASSSGTKNSPLHF. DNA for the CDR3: TGCGCCAGCAGCTCCGGGACAAAAAATTCACCCCTCCACTTT.

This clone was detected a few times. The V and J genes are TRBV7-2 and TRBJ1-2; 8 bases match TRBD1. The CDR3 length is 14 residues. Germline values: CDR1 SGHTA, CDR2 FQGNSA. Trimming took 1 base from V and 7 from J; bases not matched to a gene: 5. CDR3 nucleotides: TGTGCCAGCAGCTTAGTGGGACAGGTTGGTGGCTACACCTTC. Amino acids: CASSLVGQVGGYTF. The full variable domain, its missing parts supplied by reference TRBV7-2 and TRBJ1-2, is GAGVSQSPSNKVTEKGKDVELRCDPISGHTALYWYRQSLGQGLEFLIYFQGNSAPDKSGLPSDRFSAERTGGSVSTLTIQRTQQEDSAVYLCASSLVGQVGGYTFGSGTRLTVV.

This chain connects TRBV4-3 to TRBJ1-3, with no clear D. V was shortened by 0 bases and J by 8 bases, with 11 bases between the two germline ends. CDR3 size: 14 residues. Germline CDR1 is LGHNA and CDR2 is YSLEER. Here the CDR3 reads CASSQDLTTHTIYF. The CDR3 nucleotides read TGCGCCAGCAGCCAAGATCTAACCACCCACACCATATATTTT.

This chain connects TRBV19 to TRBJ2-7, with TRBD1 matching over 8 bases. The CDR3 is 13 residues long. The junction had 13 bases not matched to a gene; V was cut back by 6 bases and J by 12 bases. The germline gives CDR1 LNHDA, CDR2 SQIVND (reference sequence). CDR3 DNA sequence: TGTGCCAGTAGCCCCACAGGGGGGCGAATTCCGTACTTC. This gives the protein CASSPTGGRIPYF.

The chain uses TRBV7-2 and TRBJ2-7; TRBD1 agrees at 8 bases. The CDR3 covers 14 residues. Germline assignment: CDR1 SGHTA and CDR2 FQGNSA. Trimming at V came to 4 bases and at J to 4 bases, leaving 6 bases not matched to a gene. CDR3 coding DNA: TGTGCCAGCAGCTCGAACAGGGGGAGTTACGAGCAGTACTTC. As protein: CASSSNRGSYEQYF. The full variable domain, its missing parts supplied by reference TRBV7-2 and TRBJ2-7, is GAGVSQSPSNKVTEKGKDVELRCDPISGHTALYWYRQSLGQGLEFLIYFQGNSAPDKSGLPSDRFSAERTGGSVSTLTIQRTQQEDSAVYLCASSSNRGSYEQYFGPGTRLTVT.

This CDR3 is CASSPLEDTEAFF. As DNA, the CDR3 is TGTGCCAGCTCACCACTTGAGGACACTGAAGCTTTCTTT. This rearrangement joins TRBV18 to TRBJ1-1; D gene ambiguous. V lost 1 base and J 3 bases, leaving 6 bases between the germline ends. The CDR3 covers 13 residues. CDR1 and CDR2 (germline): KGHSH, LQKENI.

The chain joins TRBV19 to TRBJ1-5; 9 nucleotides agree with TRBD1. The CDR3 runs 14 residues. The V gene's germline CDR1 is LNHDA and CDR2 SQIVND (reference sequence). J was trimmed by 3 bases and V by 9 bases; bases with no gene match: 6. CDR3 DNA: TGTGCCAGCGGTGGACAGGGGAACAATCAGCCCCAGCATTTT. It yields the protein CASGGQGNNQPQHF. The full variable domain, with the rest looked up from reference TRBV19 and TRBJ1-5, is DGGITQSPKYLFRKEGQNVTLSCEQNLNHDAMYWYRQDPGQGLRLIYYSQIVNDFQKGDIAEGYSVSREKKESFPLTVTSAQKNPTAFYLCASGGQGNNQPQHFGDGTRLSIL.

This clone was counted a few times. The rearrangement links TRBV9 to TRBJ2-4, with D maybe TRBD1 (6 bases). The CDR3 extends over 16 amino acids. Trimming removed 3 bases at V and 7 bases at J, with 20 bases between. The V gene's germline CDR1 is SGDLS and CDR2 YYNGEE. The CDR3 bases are TGTGCCAGCAGCGCCCCCGGGGACACCCGATTGAACATTCAGTACTTC. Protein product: CASSAPGDTRLNIQYF. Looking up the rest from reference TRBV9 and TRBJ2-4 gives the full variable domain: DSGVTQTPKHLITATGQRVTLRCSPRSGDLSVYWYQQSLDQGLQFLIQYYNGEERAKGNILERFSAQQFPDLHSELNLSSLELGDSALYFCASSAPGDTRLNIQYFGAGTRLSVL.

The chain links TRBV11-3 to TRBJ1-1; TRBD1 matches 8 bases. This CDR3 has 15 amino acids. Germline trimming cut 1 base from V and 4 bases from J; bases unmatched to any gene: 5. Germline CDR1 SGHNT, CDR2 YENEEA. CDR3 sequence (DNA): TGTGCCAGCAGCTTAGGGGGTACAGGGGGCACTGAAGCTTTCTTT. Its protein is CASSLGGTGGTEAFF.

This chain's CDR3 is CATQGNPGEKLFF. CDR3 DNA: TGTGCCACCCAAGGTAACCCGGGGGAAAAACTGTTTTTT. This chain connects TRBV6-5 to TRBJ1-4, with no clear D. The CDR3 covers 13 residues. Trimming stripped 10 bases from V and 8 bases from J, with 17 bases between. Looked up from germline, CDR1 is MNHEY and CDR2 is SVGAGI.

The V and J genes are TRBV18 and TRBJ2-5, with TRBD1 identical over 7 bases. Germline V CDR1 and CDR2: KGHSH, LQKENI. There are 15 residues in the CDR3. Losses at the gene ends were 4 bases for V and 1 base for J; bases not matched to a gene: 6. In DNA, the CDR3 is TGTGCCAGCTCACGACAGGGATCAGGCCAAGAGACCCAGTACTTC. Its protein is CASSRQGSGQETQYF. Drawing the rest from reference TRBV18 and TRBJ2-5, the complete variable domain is NAGVMQNPRHLVRRRGQEARLRCSPMKGHSHVYWYRQLPEEGLKFMVYLQKENIIDESGMPKERFSAEFPKEGPSILRIQQVVRGDSAAYFCASSRQGSGQETQYFGPGTRLLVL.

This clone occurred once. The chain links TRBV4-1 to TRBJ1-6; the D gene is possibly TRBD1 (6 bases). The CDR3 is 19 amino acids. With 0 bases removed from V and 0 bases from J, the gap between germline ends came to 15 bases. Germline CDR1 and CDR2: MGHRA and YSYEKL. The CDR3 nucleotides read TGCGCCAGCAGCCAAGACCCTTTGACAGGTCGCTCCTATAATTCACCCCTCCACTTT. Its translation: CASSQDPLTGRSYNSPLHF.

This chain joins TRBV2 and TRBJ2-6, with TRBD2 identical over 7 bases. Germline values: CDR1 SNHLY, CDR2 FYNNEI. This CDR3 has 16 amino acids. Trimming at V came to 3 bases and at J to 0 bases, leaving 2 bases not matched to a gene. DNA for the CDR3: TGTGCCAGCAGTGAGGGGGGGTTCTCTGGGGCCAACGTCCTGACTTTC. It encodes CASSEGGFSGANVLTF. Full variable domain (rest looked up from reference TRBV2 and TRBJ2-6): EPEVTQTPSHQVTQMGQEVILRCVPISNHLYFYWYRQILGQKVEFLVSFYNNEISEKSEIFDDQFSVERPDGSNFTLKIRSTKLEDSAMYFCASSEGGFSGANVLTFGAGSRLTVL.

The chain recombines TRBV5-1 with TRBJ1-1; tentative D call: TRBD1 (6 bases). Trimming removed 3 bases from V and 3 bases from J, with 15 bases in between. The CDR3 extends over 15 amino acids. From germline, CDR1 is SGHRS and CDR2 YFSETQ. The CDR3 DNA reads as TGCGCCAGCAGCTCGTTGGGGCAGGGGCACACTGAAGCTTTCTTT. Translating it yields CASSSLGQGHTEAFF.

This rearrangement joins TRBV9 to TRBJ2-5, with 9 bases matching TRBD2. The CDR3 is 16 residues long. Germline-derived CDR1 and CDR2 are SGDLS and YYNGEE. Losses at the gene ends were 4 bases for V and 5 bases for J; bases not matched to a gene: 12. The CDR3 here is CASSPRGGISSETQYF. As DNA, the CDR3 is TGTGCCAGCAGCCCGCGGGGGGGTATTTCGTCCGAGACCCAGTACTTC.

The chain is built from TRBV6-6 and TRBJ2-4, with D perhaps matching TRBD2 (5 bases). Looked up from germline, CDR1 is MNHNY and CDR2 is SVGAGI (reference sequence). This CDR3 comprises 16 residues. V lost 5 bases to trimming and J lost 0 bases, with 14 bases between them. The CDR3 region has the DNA TGTGCCAGCAGTCCCAGGACGGGAATAGCCAAAAACATTCAGTACTTC. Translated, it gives CASSPRTGIAKNIQYF.

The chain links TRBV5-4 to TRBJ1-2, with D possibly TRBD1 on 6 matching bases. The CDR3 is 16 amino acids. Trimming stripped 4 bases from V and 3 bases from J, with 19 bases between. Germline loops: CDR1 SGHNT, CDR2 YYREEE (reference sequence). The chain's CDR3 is CASSRGGAQADYGYTF. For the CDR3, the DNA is TGTGCCAGCAGCAGGGGGGGGGCACAAGCAGACTATGGCTACACCTTC.

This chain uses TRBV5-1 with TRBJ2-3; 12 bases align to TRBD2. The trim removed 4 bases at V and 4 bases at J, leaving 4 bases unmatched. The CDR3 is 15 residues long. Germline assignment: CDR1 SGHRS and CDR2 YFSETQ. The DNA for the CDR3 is TGCGCCAGCAGCGCCGCTAGCGGGGGGGCAGATACGCAGTATTTT. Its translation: CASSAASGGADTQYF.

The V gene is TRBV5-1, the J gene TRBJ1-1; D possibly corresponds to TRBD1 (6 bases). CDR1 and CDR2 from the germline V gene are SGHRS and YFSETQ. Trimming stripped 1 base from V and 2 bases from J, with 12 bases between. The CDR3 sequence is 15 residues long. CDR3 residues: CASSLTGQLNTEAFF. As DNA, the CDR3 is TGCGCCAGCAGCTTGACAGGACAGCTAAACACTGAAGCTTTCTTT.

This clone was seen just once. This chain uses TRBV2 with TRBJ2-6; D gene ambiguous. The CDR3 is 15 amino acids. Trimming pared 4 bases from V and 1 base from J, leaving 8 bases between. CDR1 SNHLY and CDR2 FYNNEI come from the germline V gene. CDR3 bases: TGTGCCAGCAGTGGGGCCCGATCTGGGGCCAACGTCCTGACTTTC. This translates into CASSGARSGANVLTF.

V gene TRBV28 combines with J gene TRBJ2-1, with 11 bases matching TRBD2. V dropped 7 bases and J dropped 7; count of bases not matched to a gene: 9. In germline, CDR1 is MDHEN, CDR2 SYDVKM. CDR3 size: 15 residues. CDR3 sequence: CASIPPTSGRNEQFF. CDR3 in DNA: TGTGCCAGCATCCCCCCCACTAGCGGGAGAAATGAGCAGTTCTTC.

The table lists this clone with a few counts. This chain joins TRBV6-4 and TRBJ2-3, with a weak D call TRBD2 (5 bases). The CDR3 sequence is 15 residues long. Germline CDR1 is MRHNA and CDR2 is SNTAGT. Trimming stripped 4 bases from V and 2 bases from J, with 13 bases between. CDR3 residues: CASSVLGLNTDTQYF. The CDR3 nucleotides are TGTGCCAGCAGTGTACTCGGACTGAACACAGATACGCAGTATTTT.

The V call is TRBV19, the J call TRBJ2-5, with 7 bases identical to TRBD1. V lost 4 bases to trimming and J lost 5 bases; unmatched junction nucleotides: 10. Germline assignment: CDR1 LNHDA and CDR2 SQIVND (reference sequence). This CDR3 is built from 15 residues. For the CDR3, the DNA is TGTGCCAGTAGTACCCTTCAAGGGGGCTGGGAGACCCAGTACTTC. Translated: CASSTLQGGWETQYF.

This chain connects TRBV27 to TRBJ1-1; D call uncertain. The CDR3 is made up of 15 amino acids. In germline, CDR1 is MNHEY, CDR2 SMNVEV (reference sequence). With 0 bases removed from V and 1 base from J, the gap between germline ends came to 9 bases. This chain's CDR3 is CASSLSRYGNTEAFF. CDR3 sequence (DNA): TGTGCCAGCAGTTTATCGCGGTATGGGAACACTGAAGCTTTCTTT.

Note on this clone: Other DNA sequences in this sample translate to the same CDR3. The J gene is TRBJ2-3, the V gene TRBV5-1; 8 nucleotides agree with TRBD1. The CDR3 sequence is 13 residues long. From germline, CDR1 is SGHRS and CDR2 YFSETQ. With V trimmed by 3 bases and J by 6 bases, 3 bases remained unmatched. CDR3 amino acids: CASSWGQADTQYF. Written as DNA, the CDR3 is TGCGCCAGCAGCTGGGGACAGGCGGATACGCAGTATTTT.

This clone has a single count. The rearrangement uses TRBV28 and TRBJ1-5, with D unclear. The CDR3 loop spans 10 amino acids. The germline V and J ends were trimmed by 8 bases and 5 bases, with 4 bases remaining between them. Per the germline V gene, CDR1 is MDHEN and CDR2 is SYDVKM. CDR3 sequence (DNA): TGTGCCAGCGGAGATCAGCCCCAGCATTTT. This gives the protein CASGDQPQHF.

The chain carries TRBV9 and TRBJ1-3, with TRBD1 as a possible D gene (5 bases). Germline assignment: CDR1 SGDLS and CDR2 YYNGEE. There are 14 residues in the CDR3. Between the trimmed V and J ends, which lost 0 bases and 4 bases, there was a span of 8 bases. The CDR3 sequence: CASSVGTGGNTIYF. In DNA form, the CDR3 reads TGTGCCAGCAGCGTAGGAACAGGAGGAAACACCATATATTTT. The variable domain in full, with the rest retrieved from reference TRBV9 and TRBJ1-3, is DSGVTQTPKHLITATGQRVTLRCSPRSGDLSVYWYQQSLDQGLQFLIQYYNGEERAKGNILERFSAQQFPDLHSELNLSSLELGDSALYFCASSVGTGGNTIYFGEGSWLTVV.